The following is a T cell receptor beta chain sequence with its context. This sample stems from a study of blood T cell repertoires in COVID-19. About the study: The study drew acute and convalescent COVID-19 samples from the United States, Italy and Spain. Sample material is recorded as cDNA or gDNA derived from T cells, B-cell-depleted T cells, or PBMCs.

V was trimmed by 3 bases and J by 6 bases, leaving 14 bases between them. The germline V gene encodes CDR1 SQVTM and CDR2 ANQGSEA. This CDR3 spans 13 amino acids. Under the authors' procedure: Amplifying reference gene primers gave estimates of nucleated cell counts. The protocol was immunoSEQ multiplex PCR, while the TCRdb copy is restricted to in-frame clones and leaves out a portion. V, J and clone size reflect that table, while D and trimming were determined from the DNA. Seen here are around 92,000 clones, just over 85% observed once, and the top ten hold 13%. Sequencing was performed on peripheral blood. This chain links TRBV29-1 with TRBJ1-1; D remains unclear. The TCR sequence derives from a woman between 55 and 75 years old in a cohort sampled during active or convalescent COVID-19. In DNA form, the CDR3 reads TGCAGCGTTGAGCGGCCCCTGGCCGCTGAAGCTTTCTTT. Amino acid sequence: CSVERPLAAEAFF.